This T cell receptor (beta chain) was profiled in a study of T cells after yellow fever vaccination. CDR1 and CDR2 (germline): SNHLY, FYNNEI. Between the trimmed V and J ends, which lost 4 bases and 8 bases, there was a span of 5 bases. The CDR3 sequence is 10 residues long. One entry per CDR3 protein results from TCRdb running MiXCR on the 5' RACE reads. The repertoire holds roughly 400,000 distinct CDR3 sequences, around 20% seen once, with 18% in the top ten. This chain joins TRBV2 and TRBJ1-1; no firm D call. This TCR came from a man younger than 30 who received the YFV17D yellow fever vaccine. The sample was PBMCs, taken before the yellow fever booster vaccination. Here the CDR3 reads CASSVGEAFF. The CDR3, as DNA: TGTGCCAGCAGTGTTGGGGAAGCTTTCTTT.